The 17 T cell receptor beta chains below come from one sample, sequenced in a study of T cells after yellow fever vaccination. TCRdb re-called the 5' RACE reads with MiXCR, one entry per CDR3 protein. The data show about 230,000 distinct CDR3 sequences, with less than 7.5% seen just once and 1% to 1.2% held by the top ten. The starting material was CD4+ T cells sorted from PBMCs, obtained on the day of the yellow fever booster vaccination. The receptors shown here come from a man aged 25 to 40 who received the YFV17D yellow fever vaccine.

This clonotype was recorded many times. The genes are TRBV24-1 and TRBJ2-5, with 9 bases fitting TRBD1. CDR1 is KGHDR, CDR2 SFDVKD, per germline. This CDR3 is built from 16 residues. Germline trimming cut 4 bases from V and 5 bases from J; bases unmatched to any gene: 10. CDR3 nucleotides: TGTGCCACCAGTGACCTGCCGGGACAGGGTGGGGAGACCCAGTACTTC. Translated: CATSDLPGQGGETQYF.

This rearrangement joins TRBV18 to TRBJ1-5; D is ambiguous. Per the germline V gene, CDR1 is KGHSH and CDR2 is LQKENI. The CDR3 covers 13 residues. V was clipped by 3 bases and J by 11 bases, with 14 bases between them. The chain's CDR3 is CASSPAGPKAQHF. CDR3 coding DNA: TGTGCCAGCTCACCGGCAGGACCCAAAGCCCAGCATTTT.

The chain recombines TRBV5-1 with TRBJ2-1; 8 bases are shared with TRBD2. CDR1 and CDR2 (germline): SGHRS, YFSETQ. V shed 9 bases and J 6 bases; nucleotides not matched to a gene: 14. The CDR3 has 15 residues. The CDR3 DNA sequence: TGCGCCACCCGAAAGGGGAGCGGGGGAGCCAATGAGCAGTTCTTC. It encodes CATRKGSGGANEQFF.

For the CDR3, the DNA is TGTGCCACCAGTGCTAGCGGACTAGTAGACTACAATGAGCAGTTCTTC. It translates to CATSASGLVDYNEQFF. V usage is TRBV24-1 and J usage is TRBJ2-1, with 7 bases identical to TRBD2. From germline, CDR1 is KGHDR and CDR2 SFDVKD. Trimming at V came to 5 bases and at J to 3 bases, leaving 9 bases not matched to a gene. The CDR3 loop spans 16 amino acids.

This clonotype was seen a handful of times. The CDR3 DNA reads TGTGCCACCAGCAGTGGGACGCTGGCCTACAATGAGCAGTTCTTC. It translates to CATSSGTLAYNEQFF. V usage is TRBV15 and J usage is TRBJ2-1; D possibly matches TRBD1 or TRBD2 (5 bases each). V was shortened by 3 bases and J by 2 bases, with 11 bases between the two germline ends. The CDR3 sequence is 15 residues long. Looked up from germline, CDR1 is LNHNV and CDR2 is YYDKDF (reference sequence).

This clonotype was picked up many times. The chain employs TRBV20-1 and TRBJ2-1, with D perhaps assigned TRBD1 or TRBD2 (6 bases each). V shed 5 bases and J shed 0 bases, with 14 bases lying between them. Germline lookup yields CDR1 DFQATT and CDR2 SNEGSKA (reference sequence). CDR3 size: 15 residues. The CDR3 protein is CSAADRGHSYNEQFF. In DNA form, the CDR3 reads TGCAGTGCTGCTGACCGGGGGCACTCCTACAATGAGCAGTTCTTC.

This clonotype occurred a few times. The rearrangement joins TRBV5-4 to TRBJ2-2; TRBD1 matches at 7 bases. J lost 5 bases, V lost 4 bases, and 11 bases had no gene match. The germline V gene has CDR1 SGHNT and CDR2 YYREEE (reference sequence). The CDR3 is 16 residues long. The chain's CDR3 is CASSQSDRWATGELFF. The CDR3 region has the DNA TGTGCCAGCAGCCAATCGGACAGGTGGGCGACCGGGGAGCTGTTTTTT.

This clonotype was seen ten or more times. The chain employs TRBV5-1 and TRBJ2-3; 9 positions match TRBD1. The CDR3 is 16 residues long. V lost 1 base, J lost 4 bases, and 7 bases stayed unmatched. Germline CDR1 SGHRS, CDR2 YFSETQ. CDR3 region: CASSLWGQGRADTQYF. The CDR3 DNA reads TGCGCCAGCAGCTTGTGGGGACAGGGACGGGCAGATACGCAGTATTTT.

A word on this clonotype: The junction shows a germline mismatch at one end, possibly a read error. This rearrangement joins TRBV20-1 to TRBJ2-3, with a tentative D call TRBD2 (5 bases). The germline CDR1 and CDR2 sequences are DFQATT and SNEGSKA (reference sequence). The CDR3 sequence is 16 residues long. The CDR3 loop reads CCASRRLPYASDTQYF. CDR3 in DNA: TGCTGTGCTAGCCGAAGACTCCCGTACGCATCGGATACGCAGTATTTT.

This clonotype was counted at least ten times. Germline is not matched at one junction end, which may reflect a read error. The V and J genes are TRBV5-1 and TRBJ2-7; D assignment may be TRBD1 or TRBD2 (5 bases each). The germline V gene has CDR1 SGHRS and CDR2 YFSETQ. This CDR3 has 13 residues. The chain's CDR3 is CASSLGRNYEQYF. The CDR3 DNA reads TGTGCCAGCAGTTTGGGACGGAACTACGAGCAGTACTTC. Drawing the rest from reference TRBV5-1 and TRBJ2-7, the complete variable domain is KAGVTQTPRYLIKTRGQQVTLSCSPISGHRSVSWYQQTPGQGLQFLFEYFSETQRNKGNFPGRFSGRQFSNSRSEMNVSTLELGDSALYLCASSLGRNYEQYFGPGTRLTVT.

This clonotype was detected ten times or more. The chain combines TRBV7-9 with TRBJ2-1; TRBD2 agrees at 11 bases. The V segment lost 5 bases and the J segment 9 bases; nucleotides outside the gene matches: 9. The germline gives CDR1 SEHNR, CDR2 FQNEAQ (reference sequence). The CDR3 contains 15 residues. The CDR3, as DNA: TGTGCCAGCAGCCCACTAGCGGGAGTATTGGGTGAGCAGTTCTTC. Its translation: CASSPLAGVLGEQFF.

This clonotype was counted ten times or more. This chain links TRBV7-9 with TRBJ2-5; no clear D. The V gene lost 4 bases and the J gene lost 1 base, with 16 bases spanning the gap. Per the germline V gene, CDR1 is SEHNR and CDR2 is FQNEAQ (reference sequence). The CDR3 loop spans 16 amino acids. The CDR3 DNA is TGTGCCAGCAGCTCCGTCCTCGTCAGGTTCCAAGAGACCCAGTACTTC. Translated: CASSSVLVRFQETQYF.

V is TRBV5-1 and J is TRBJ2-7, with D unresolved. The CDR3 loop spans 13 amino acids. V lost 4 bases to trimming and J lost 0 bases, with 8 bases between them. CDR1 SGHRS and CDR2 YFSETQ come from the germline V gene. CDR3 nucleotide sequence: TGCGCCAGCAGCGAGAGTTCCTCCTACGAGCAGTACTTC. This sequence encodes CASSESSSYEQYF.

The chain employs TRBV20-1 and TRBJ2-5; D might be TRBD2 (6 bases). Trimming took 8 bases from V and 2 from J, leaving 18 bases between them. Germline CDR1 DFQATT, CDR2 SNEGSKA (reference sequence). This CDR3 comprises 14 residues. CDR3 residues: CSSSRGRLQETQYF. CDR3 nucleotide sequence: TGCAGTTCCAGCCGGGGGAGGCTGCAAGAGACCCAGTACTTC.

The chain carries TRBV28 and TRBJ2-1; D may be TRBD2 (6 bases). The CDR3 contains 16 residues. CDR1 MDHEN and CDR2 SYDVKM come from the germline V gene. Trimming cost V 3 bases and J 5 bases, with 17 bases left between them. The CDR3 nucleotides are TGTGCCAGCAGTTTTCCCGGGAGTTCGAGGAACAATGAGCAGTTCTTC. This sequence encodes CASSFPGSSRNNEQFF.

This clonotype was observed a handful of times. The rearrangement joins TRBV10-3 to TRBJ2-3; TRBD2 matches 7 bases. The junction had 8 bases not matched to a gene; V was cut back by 6 bases and J by 2 bases. Per germline, CDR1 ENHRY and CDR2 SYGVKD. This CDR3 region has 15 residues. CDR3: CAIRGSSGPTDTQYF. The CDR3 coding sequence is TGTGCCATCAGGGGTTCTAGCGGACCCACAGATACGCAGTATTTT.

The J gene is TRBJ2-7, the V gene TRBV20-1, with 11 bases identical to TRBD2. Germline CDR1 is DFQATT and CDR2 is SNEGSKA (reference sequence). This CDR3 region has 17 residues. The V and J ends lost 0 bases and 1 base, in that order; junction bases with no gene match: 8. This CDR3 is CSARDLSTSGSSYEQYF. In nucleotides, the CDR3 is TGCAGTGCTAGAGATCTCTCTACTAGCGGGAGTTCCTACGAGCAGTACTTC.